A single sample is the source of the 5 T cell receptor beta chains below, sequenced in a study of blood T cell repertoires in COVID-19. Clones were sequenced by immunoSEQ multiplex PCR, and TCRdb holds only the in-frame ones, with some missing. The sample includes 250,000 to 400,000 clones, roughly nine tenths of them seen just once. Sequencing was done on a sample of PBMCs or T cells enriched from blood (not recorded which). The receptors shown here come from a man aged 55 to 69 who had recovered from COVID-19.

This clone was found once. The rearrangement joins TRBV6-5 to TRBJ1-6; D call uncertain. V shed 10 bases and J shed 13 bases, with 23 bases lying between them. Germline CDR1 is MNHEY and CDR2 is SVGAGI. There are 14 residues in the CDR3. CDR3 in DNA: TGTGCCACCGGGAGAGTAAGGCTCCGCGTCCCCCTCCACTTT. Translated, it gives CATGRVRLRVPLHF.

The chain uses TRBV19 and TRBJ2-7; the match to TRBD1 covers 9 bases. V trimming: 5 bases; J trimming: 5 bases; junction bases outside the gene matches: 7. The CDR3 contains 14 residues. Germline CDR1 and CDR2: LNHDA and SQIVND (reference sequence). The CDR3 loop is CASSRDRVAHEQYF. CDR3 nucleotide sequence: TGTGCCAGTAGTCGGGACAGGGTGGCCCACGAGCAGTACTTC.

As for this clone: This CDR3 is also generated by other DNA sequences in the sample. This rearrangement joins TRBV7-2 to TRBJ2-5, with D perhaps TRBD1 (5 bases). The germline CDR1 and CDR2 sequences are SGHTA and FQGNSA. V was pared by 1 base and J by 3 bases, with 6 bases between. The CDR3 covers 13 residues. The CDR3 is CASSLVREETQYF. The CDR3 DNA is TGTGCCAGCAGCTTAGTCAGGGAAGAGACCCAGTACTTC.

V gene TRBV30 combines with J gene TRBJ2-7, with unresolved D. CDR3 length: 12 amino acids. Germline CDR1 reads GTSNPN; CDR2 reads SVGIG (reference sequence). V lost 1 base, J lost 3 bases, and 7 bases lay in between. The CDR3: CAWSDNSYEQYF. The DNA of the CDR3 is TGTGCCTGGAGTGATAACAGCTACGAGCAGTACTTC. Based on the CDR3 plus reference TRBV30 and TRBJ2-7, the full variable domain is SQTIHQWPATLVQPVGSPLSLECTVEGTSNPNLYWYRQAAGRGLQLLFYSVGIGQISSEVPQNLSASRPQDRQFILSSKKLLLSDSGFYLCAWSDNSYEQYFGPGTRLTVT.

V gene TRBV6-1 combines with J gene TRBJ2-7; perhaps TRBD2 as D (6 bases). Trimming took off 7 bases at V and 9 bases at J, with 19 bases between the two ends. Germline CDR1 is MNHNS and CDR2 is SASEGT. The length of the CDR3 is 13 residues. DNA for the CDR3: TGTGCCAGCACCGTTCGCTCGGGAGTTGGGCAGTACTTC. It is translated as CASTVRSGVGQYF.